Below, 11 T cell receptor beta chains from the same sample are listed, as sequenced in a study. TCRdb reprocessed the RT-PCR reads with MiXCR, giving one entry per CDR3 protein. The table has hundreds of thousands of distinct CDR3 sequences, approximately 15% seen once. The specimen sequenced was memory CD4+ T cells from blood. The receptors derive from a female donor in good health, serving as a healthy control.

This clonotype was seen repeatedly, ten times or more. This chain links TRBV6-5 with TRBJ1-2, with D perhaps TRBD1 (5 bases). The germline CDR1 and CDR2 sequences are MNHEY and SVGAGI. The CDR3 runs 15 residues. V lost 5 bases and J 3 bases, leaving 16 bases between the germline ends. CDR3 DNA sequence: TGTGCCAGCAGTCCAACCGGACAAGGCTACTATGGCTACACCTTC. It codes for CASSPTGQGYYGYTF.

This clonotype was counted only a few times. This sequence joins TRBV7-2 and TRBJ1-1; D is unclear. Per germline, CDR1 SGHTA and CDR2 FQGNSA. CDR3 length: 15 amino acids. Trimming removed 0 bases at V and 2 bases at J, with 10 bases between. CDR3 region: CASSLAYKGNTEAFF. CDR3 in DNA: TGTGCCAGCAGCTTAGCGTATAAGGGTAACACTGAAGCTTTCTTT.

This chain joins TRBV6-5 and TRBJ1-5; D gene ambiguous. V gave up 0 bases and J gave up 4 bases, with 7 bases separating them. The CDR3 totals 14 residues. Germline V gene data show CDR1 as MNHEY and CDR2 as SVGAGI. The CDR3 region is CASSYSTGNQPQHF. The CDR3 coding sequence is TGTGCCAGCAGTTACTCGACTGGTAATCAGCCCCAGCATTTT.

This chain uses TRBV5-6 with TRBJ2-7, with a weak D call TRBD1 (6 bases). From germline, CDR1 is SGHDT and CDR2 YYEEEE. This CDR3 has 16 amino acids. V dropped 4 bases and J dropped 1 base, with 18 bases sitting between them. CDR3 coding DNA: TGTGCCAGCAGCCGACGGAAGACAGGACTTTCCTACGAGCAGTACTTC. Translated, it gives CASSRRKTGLSYEQYF.

Only a few counts were recorded for this clonotype. In DNA form, the CDR3 reads TGTGCCAGCAGTGGCATTCGAGGGCAGTACTTC. It translates to CASSGIRGQYF. The gene calls are TRBV6-1 and TRBJ2-7, with D hard to call. CDR1 is MNHNS and CDR2 is SASEGT in the germline V gene. The CDR3 has 11 amino acids. Trimming took off 4 bases at V and 9 bases at J, with 10 bases between the two ends.

The V call is TRBV7-9, the J call TRBJ1-3; perhaps TRBD1 as D (5 bases). Trimming removed 0 bases from V and 4 bases from J, with 10 bases in between. The CDR3 is 15 residues long. The germline V gene encodes CDR1 SEHNR and CDR2 FQNEAQ (reference sequence). The CDR3 is CASSLATGGGNTIYF. The CDR3 nucleotides read TGTGCCAGCAGCTTAGCCACTGGGGGAGGAAACACCATATATTTT. The full variable domain, with the rest looked up from reference TRBV7-9 and TRBJ1-3, is DTGVSQNPRHKITKRGQNVTFRCDPISEHNRLYWYRQTLGQGPEFLTYFQNEAQLEKSRLLSDRFSAERPKGSFSTLEIQRTEQGDSAMYLCASSLATGGGNTIYFGEGSWLTVV.

This clonotype was seen at least ten times. J is TRBJ2-1 and V is TRBV4-2; 10 bases map to TRBD1. The CDR3 length is 15 residues. Germline V CDR1 and CDR2: LGHNA, YNFKEQ. V lost 1 base, J lost 5 bases, and 2 bases stayed unmatched. DNA for the CDR3: TGTGCCAGCAGCCAAGGACAGGGGGCCGACAATGAGCAGTTCTTC. Protein sequence: CASSQGQGADNEQFF.

This clonotype was observed many times. The chain carries TRBV7-2 and TRBJ2-1; D remains ambiguous. CDR1 is SGHTA, CDR2 FQGNSA, per germline. This CDR3 has 13 amino acids. Trimming pared 3 bases from V and 8 bases from J, leaving 11 bases between. CDR3 region: CASSLSVWDEQFF. In nucleotides, the CDR3 is TGTGCCAGCAGCTTGTCGGTTTGGGATGAGCAGTTCTTC. The full variable domain, completed using reference TRBV7-2 and TRBJ2-1, is GAGVSQSPSNKVTEKGKDVELRCDPISGHTALYWYRQSLGQGLEFLIYFQGNSAPDKSGLPSDRFSAERTGGSVSTLTIQRTQQEDSAVYLCASSLSVWDEQFFGPGTRLTVL.

CDR3 sequence: CSARDRASGQETQYF. The CDR3 DNA follows: TGCAGTGCTAGAGATCGGGCTAGCGGACAAGAGACCCAGTACTTC. This chain connects TRBV20-1 to TRBJ2-5; TRBD2 aligns across 7 bases. CDR3 length: 15 residues. Germline trimming cut 0 bases from V and 2 bases from J; bases unmatched to any gene: 6. From germline, CDR1 is DFQATT and CDR2 SNEGSKA (reference sequence).

There are many counts of this clonotype. The junction and the germline gene differ at one end; a read error may be behind it. The chain links TRBV7-7 to TRBJ2-5, with 8 nucleotides matching TRBD2. Germline CDR1 reads SSHAT; CDR2 reads FNYEAQ (reference sequence). The CDR3 is 14 residues long. The CDR3 DNA sequence: TGTGCTAGCAGCCCCGGACTAGCCCCAGAGACCCAGTACTTC. It specifies CASSPGLAPETQYF.

V gene TRBV20-1 combines with J gene TRBJ2-1; TRBD1 matches 7 bases. The CDR3 contains 19 residues. After removal of 2 bases from V and 3 bases from J, the junction contained 19 bases not matched to a gene. Germline V gene sequence: CDR1 DFQATT, CDR2 SNEGSKA (reference sequence). This chain's CDR3 is CSARTRQPGTVHYYNEQFF. Written as DNA, the CDR3 is TGCAGTGCTAGAACCAGACAACCAGGGACAGTCCATTACTACAATGAGCAGTTCTTC.